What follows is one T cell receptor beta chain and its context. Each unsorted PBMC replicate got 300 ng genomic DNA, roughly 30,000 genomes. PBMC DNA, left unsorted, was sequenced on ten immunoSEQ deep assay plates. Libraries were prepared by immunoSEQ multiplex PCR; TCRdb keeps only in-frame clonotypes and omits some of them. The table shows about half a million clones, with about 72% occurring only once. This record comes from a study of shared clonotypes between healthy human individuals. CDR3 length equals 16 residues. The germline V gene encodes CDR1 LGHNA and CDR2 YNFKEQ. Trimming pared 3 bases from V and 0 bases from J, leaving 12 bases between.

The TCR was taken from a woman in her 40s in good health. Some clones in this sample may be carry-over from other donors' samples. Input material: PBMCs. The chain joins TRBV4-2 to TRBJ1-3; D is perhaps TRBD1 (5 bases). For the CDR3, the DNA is TGTGCCAGCAGCCAGGTTGGGGGAAGCTCTGGAAACACCATATATTTT. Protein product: CASSQVGGSSGNTIYF.